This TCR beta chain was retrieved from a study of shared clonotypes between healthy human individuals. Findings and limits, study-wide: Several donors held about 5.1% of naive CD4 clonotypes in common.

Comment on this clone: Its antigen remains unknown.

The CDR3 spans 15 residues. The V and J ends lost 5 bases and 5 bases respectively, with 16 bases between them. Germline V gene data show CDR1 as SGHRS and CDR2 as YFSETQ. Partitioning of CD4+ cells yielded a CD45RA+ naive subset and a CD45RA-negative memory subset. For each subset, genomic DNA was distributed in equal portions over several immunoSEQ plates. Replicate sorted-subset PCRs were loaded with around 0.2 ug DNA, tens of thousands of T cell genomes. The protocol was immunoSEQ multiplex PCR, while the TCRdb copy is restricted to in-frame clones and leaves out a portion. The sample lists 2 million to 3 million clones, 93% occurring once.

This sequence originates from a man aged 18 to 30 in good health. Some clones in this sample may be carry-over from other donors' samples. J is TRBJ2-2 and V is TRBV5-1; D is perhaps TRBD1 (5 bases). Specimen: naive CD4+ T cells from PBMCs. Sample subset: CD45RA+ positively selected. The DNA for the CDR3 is TGCGCCAGCAGGTGGGGCTCCCTTACGACCGGGGAGCTGTTTTTT. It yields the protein CASRWGSLTTGELFF.